The 14 T cell receptor beta chains presented below share a single source sample, sequenced in a study of blood T cell repertoires in COVID-19. Sequencing was performed with immunoSEQ multiplex PCR; in TCRdb, only in-frame clones are kept and a portion is missing. The sample records roughly 300,000 clones, around 87% being singletons. The sequencing sample was made of peripheral blood. The receptors stem from a woman aged 45-59 years who had recovered from COVID-19.

CDR3 sequence reads: CASSEGQVSNSPLHF. For the CDR3, the DNA is TGTGCCAGCAGCGAGGGACAGGTTAGCAATTCACCCCTCCACTTT. The genes are TRBV9 and TRBJ1-6; 8 bases agree with TRBD1. The CDR3 extends over 15 amino acids. CDR1 and CDR2 from the germline V gene are SGDLS and YYNGEE. V trimming: 3 bases; J trimming: 7 bases; junction bases outside the gene matches: 6. Using reference TRBV9 and TRBJ1-6 for the parts outside the CDR3, the full variable domain is DSGVTQTPKHLITATGQRVTLRCSPRSGDLSVYWYQQSLDQGLQFLIQYYNGEERAKGNILERFSAQQFPDLHSELNLSSLELGDSALYFCASSEGQVSNSPLHFGNGTRLTVT.

V is TRBV7-3 and J is TRBJ1-2, with no clear D. V lost 3 bases to trimming and J lost 4 bases, with 12 bases between them. CDR1 and CDR2 (germline): SGHTA, FQGTGA. The CDR3 extends over 14 amino acids. DNA of the CDR3: TGTGCCAGCAGCTTGTTGAGCCCGCCCTATGGCTACACCTTC. This translates into CASSLLSPPYGYTF.

The V and J genes are TRBV18 and TRBJ1-6; 7 bases align to TRBD1. In germline, CDR1 is KGHSH, CDR2 LQKENI. This CDR3 contains 14 residues. J gave up 7 bases and V 4 bases, and 4 bases lay outside the gene matches. The CDR3 region has the DNA TGTGCCAGCTCACGGGGGACAGAGAATTCACCCCTCCACTTT. Translation gives CASSRGTENSPLHF.

The chain couples TRBV21-1 to TRBJ1-1. TRBV21-1 is designated a pseudogene. The CDR3 is 16 amino acids. In DNA, the CDR3 is TGTGCCAGCAGCAAAGTCCCCAGGCGGGGGGTGCCTGAAGCTTTCTTT. Residues: CASSKVPRRGVPEAFF.

The chain employs TRBV3-1 (or the pseudogene TRBV3-2) and TRBJ2-2, with D possibly matching TRBD2 (5 bases). This CDR3 has 15 residues. CDR1 and CDR2 from the germline V gene are LGHDT and YNNKEL (reference sequence). V shed 5 bases and J shed 7 bases, with 17 bases lying between them. CDR3 sequence (DNA): TGTGCCAGCAGCAGGAACCCTAGCACGGGCGGGGAGCTGTTTTTT. Its translation is CASSRNPSTGGELFF.

With regard to this clone: Within the sample, other DNA sequences also encode this same CDR3. The V gene is TRBV6-5, the J gene TRBJ1-2, with a weak D call TRBD1 (6 bases). The V and J ends lost 4 bases and 7 bases respectively, with 22 bases between them. This CDR3 contains 16 residues. CDR1 MNHEY and CDR2 SVGAGI come from the germline V gene. CDR3 residues: CASSFHPTQGYSGYTF. The CDR3 DNA reads TGTGCCAGCAGTTTTCATCCCACACAGGGATATAGTGGCTACACCTTC.

This rearrangement joins TRBV5-8 to TRBJ2-3; D ambiguous. Trimming left V 5 bases short and J 6 bases short, with 7 bases between. The V gene's germline CDR1 is SGHTS and CDR2 YDEGEE. CDR3 length equals 11 residues. CDR3 loop: CASRIEDTQYF. In DNA, the CDR3 is TGTGCCAGCAGAATCGAGGATACGCAGTATTTT.

This chain links TRBV5-8 with TRBJ2-7; 7 bases are a match to TRBD1. V trimming: 0 bases; J trimming: 0 bases; junction bases outside the gene matches: 3. CDR1 is SGHTS and CDR2 is YDEGEE in the germline V gene. This CDR3 has 15 amino acids. The CDR3 sequence: CASSLGDSDSYEQYF. Here the CDR3 DNA reads TGTGCCAGCAGCTTGGGGGACAGCGACTCCTACGAGCAGTACTTC.

The chain links TRBV7-8 to TRBJ1-1, with D unresolved. The CDR3 sequence is 12 residues long. The germline V gene has CDR1 SGHVS and CDR2 FQNEAQ. V lost 5 bases to trimming and J lost 5 bases, with 9 bases between them. The CDR3 loop reads CASSPWETEAFF. The CDR3 DNA sequence: TGTGCCAGCAGCCCCTGGGAGACTGAAGCTTTCTTT.

The chain recombines TRBV6-5 with TRBJ1-5; 9 bases are shared with TRBD1. After removal of 6 bases from V and 4 bases from J, the junction contained 7 bases not matched to a gene. This CDR3 comprises 15 residues. Germline values: CDR1 MNHEY, CDR2 SVGAGI. Here the CDR3 reads CASSGTGNFNQPQHF. Here the CDR3 DNA reads TGTGCCAGCAGCGGGACAGGGAATTTTAATCAGCCCCAGCATTTT.

This clone was seen once. The chain has TRBV4-2 and TRBJ2-1; D gene uncertain. With 0 bases removed from V and 5 bases from J, the gap between germline ends came to 11 bases. The germline V gene encodes CDR1 LGHNA and CDR2 YNFKEQ. CDR3 length: 15 residues. The CDR3 region is CASSQDGQEHNEQFF. The CDR3 bases are TGTGCCAGCAGCCAAGACGGTCAAGAACACAATGAGCAGTTCTTC.

This chain connects TRBV5-1 to TRBJ1-2; D remains ambiguous. V was shortened by 5 bases and J by 2 bases, with 7 bases between the two germline ends. CDR3 length: 12 amino acids. Germline V gene sequence: CDR1 SGHRS, CDR2 YFSETQ. In DNA, the CDR3 is TGCGCCAGCAGGAGCGGGAACTATGGCTACACCTTC. Encoded protein: CASRSGNYGYTF.

The chain recombines TRBV2 with TRBJ1-2, with TRBD1 matching 7 bases. CDR1 SNHLY and CDR2 FYNNEI come from the germline V gene. The J segment lost 3 bases and the V segment lost 4 bases, leaving 5 bases of the junction unmatched. The CDR3 consists of 14 residues. This CDR3 is CASSAGQRYYGYTF. Here the CDR3 DNA reads TGTGCCAGCAGTGCGGGACAGCGCTACTATGGCTACACCTTC.

The rearrangement links TRBV19 to TRBJ1-2, with D perhaps TRBD1 (6 bases). CDR3 size: 13 residues. The germline V gene encodes CDR1 LNHDA and CDR2 SQIVND (reference sequence). Trimming pared 5 bases from V and 7 bases from J, leaving 14 bases between. The CDR3 region has the DNA TGTGCCAGTAGTCCAGCCCGGGGGGCTGGCTACACCTTC. Encoded protein: CASSPARGAGYTF.